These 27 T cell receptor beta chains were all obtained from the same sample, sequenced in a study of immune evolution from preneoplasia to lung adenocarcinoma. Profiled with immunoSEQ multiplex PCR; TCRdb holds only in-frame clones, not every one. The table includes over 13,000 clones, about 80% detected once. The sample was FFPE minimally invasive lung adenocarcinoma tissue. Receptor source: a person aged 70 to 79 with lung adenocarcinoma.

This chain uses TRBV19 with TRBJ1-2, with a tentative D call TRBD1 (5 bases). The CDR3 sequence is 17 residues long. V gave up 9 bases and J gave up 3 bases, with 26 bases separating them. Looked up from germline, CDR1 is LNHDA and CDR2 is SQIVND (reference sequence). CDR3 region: CASLKMRDLDRDYGYTF. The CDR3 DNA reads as TGTGCCAGCTTAAAGATGCGGGACCTAGATCGGGACTATGGCTACACCTTC.

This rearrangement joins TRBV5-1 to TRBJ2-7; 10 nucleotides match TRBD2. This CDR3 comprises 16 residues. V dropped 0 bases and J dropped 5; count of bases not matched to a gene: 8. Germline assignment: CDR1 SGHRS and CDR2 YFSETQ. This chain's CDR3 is CASSLGPGTSDNEQYF. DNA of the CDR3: TGCGCCAGCAGCTTGGGGCCCGGGACTAGCGACAACGAGCAGTACTTC.

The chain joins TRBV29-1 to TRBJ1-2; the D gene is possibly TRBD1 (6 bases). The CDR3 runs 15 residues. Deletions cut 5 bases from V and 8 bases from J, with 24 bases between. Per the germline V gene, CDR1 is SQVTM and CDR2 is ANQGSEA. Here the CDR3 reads CSVQDGRGGSRGYTF. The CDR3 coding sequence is TGCAGCGTTCAGGACGGGAGAGGGGGGAGCCGCGGCTACACCTTC.

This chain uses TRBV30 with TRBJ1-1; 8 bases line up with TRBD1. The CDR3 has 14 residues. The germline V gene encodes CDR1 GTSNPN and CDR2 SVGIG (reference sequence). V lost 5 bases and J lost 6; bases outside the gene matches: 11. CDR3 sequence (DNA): TGTGCCTGGCTCAGGGGGCTTTATGGATCTGAAGCTTTCTTT. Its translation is CAWLRGLYGSEAFF.

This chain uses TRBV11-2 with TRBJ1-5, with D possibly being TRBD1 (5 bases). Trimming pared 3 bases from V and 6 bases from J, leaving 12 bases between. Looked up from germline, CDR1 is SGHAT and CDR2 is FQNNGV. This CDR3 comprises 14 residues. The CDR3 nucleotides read TGTGCCAGCAGCTTCGACGGGGGAGGTCAGCCCCAGCATTTT. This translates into CASSFDGGGQPQHF.

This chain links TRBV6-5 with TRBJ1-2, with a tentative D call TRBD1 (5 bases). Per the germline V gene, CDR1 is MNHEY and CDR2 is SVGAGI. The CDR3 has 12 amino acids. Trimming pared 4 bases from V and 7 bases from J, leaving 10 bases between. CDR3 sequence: CASSSGSGGYTF. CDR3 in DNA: TGTGCCAGCAGTTCAGGGTCCGGTGGCTACACCTTC.

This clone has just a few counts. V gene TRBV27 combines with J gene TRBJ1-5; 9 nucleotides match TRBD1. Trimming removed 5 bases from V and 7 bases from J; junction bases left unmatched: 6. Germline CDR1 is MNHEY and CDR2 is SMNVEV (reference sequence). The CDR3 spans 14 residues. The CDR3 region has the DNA TGTGCCAGCAGTGAGACAGGGGGTCGGCAGCCCCAGCATTTT. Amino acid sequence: CASSETGGRQPQHF.

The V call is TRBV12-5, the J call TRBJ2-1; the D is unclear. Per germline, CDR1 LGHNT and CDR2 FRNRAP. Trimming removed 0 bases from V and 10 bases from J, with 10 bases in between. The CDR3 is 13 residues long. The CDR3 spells CASGLVLGREQFF. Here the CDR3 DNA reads TGTGCTAGTGGTTTGGTATTAGGGCGGGAGCAGTTCTTC.

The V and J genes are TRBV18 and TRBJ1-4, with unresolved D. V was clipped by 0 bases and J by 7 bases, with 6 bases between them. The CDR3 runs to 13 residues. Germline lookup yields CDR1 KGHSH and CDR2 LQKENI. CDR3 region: CASSPPAFEKLFF. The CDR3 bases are TGTGCCAGCTCACCACCGGCATTTGAAAAACTGTTTTTT.

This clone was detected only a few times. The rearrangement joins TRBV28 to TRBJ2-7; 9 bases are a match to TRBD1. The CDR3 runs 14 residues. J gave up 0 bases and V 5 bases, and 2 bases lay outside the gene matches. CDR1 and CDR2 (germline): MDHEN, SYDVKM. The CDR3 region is CASSNRGHSYEQYF. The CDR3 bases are TGTGCCAGCAGTAACAGGGGGCACTCCTACGAGCAGTACTTC.

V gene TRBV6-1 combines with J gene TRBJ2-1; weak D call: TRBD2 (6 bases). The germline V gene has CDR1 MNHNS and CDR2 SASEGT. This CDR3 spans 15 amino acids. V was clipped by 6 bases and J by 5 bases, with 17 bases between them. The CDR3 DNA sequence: TGTGCCAGCAGGAGGGACTGGACCCCCGACAATGAGCAGTTCTTC. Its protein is CASRRDWTPDNEQFF.

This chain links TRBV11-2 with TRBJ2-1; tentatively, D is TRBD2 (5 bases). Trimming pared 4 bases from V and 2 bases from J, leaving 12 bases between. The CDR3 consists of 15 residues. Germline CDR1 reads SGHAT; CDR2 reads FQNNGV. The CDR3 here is CASSSYNGAYNEQFF. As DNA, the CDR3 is TGTGCCAGCAGCTCGTATAACGGGGCCTACAATGAGCAGTTCTTC.

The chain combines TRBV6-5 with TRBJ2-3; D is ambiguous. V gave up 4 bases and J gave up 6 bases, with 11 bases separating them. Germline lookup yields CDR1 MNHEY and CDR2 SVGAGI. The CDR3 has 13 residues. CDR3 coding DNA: TGTGCCAGCAGTTCCCTCAGACTCGATACGCAGTATTTT. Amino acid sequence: CASSSLRLDTQYF.

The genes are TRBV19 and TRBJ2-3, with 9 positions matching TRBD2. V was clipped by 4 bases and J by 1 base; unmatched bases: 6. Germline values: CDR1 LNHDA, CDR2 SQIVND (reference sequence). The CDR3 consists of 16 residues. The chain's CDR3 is CASSSGRASGTDTQYF. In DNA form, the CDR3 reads TGTGCCAGTAGTAGCGGGAGGGCCTCGGGCACAGATACGCAGTATTTT.

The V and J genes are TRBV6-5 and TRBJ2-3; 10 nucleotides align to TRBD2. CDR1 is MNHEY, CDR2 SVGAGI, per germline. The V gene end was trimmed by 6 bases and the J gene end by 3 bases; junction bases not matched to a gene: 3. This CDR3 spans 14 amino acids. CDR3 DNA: TGTGCCAGCAGGCTAGCGGGAGATACAGATACGCAGTATTTT. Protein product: CASRLAGDTDTQYF.

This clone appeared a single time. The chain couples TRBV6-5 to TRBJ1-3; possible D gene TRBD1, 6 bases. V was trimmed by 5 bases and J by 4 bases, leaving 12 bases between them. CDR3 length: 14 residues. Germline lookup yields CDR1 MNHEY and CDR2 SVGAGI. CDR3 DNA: TGTGCCAGCAGTATACAGGGACTCGGAAACACCATATATTTT. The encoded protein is CASSIQGLGNTIYF.

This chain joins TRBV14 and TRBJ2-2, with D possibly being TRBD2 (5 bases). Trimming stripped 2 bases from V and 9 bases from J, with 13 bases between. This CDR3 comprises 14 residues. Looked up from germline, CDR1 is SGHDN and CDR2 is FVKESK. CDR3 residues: CASSQTRGIRELFF. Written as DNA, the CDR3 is TGTGCCAGCAGCCAAACCCGGGGTATTCGGGAGCTGTTTTTT.

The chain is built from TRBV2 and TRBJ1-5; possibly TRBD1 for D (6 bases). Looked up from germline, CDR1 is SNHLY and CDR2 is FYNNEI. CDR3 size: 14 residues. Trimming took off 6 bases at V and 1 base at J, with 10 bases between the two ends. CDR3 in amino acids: CASRGHLSNQPQHF. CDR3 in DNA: TGTGCCAGCAGGGGACACCTAAGCAATCAGCCCCAGCATTTT.

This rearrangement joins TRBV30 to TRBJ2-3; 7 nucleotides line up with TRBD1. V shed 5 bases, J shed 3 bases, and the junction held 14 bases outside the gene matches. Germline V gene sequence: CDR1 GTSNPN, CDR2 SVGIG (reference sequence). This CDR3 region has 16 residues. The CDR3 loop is CAWVTGKLMRTDTQYF. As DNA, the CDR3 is TGTGCCTGGGTGACAGGGAAGCTAATGAGGACAGATACGCAGTATTTT.

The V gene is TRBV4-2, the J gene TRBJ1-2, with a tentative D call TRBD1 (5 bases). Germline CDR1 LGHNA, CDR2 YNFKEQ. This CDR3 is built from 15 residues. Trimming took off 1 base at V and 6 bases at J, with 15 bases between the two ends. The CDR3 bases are TGTGCCAGCAGCCAAGCCCCGGGAGGGGTGGATGGCTACACCTTC. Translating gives CASSQAPGGVDGYTF.

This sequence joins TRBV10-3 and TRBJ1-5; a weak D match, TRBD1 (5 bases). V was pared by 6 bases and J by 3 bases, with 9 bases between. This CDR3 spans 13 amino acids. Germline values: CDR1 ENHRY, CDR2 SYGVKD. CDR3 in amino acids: CAIRQAFNQPQHF. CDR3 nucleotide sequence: TGTGCCATCAGACAGGCTTTCAATCAGCCCCAGCATTTT.

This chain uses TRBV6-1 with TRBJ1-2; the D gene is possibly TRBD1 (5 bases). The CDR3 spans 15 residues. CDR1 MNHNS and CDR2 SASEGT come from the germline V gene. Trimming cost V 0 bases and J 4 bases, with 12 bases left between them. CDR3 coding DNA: TGTGCCAGCAGTGAAGCGCTCGGTGGGGCCTATGGCTACACCTTC. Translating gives CASSEALGGAYGYTF.

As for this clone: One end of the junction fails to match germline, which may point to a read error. CDR3 sequence: CASSLGGGPEETQYF. The CDR3 nucleotides read TGTGCTAGCAGCTTAGGGGGGGGGCCCGAAGAGACCCAGTACTTC. The chain couples TRBV7-7 to TRBJ2-5; tentatively, D is TRBD2 (7 bases). The CDR3 spans 15 residues. The germline V gene has CDR1 SSHAT and CDR2 FNYEAQ (reference sequence).

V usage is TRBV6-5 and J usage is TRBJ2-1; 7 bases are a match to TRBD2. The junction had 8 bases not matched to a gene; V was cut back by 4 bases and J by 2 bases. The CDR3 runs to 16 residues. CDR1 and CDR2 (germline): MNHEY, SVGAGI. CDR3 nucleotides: TGTGCCAGCAGTTCTGGCGGGAGCCAAGCCTACAATGAGCAGTTCTTC. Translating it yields CASSSGGSQAYNEQFF.

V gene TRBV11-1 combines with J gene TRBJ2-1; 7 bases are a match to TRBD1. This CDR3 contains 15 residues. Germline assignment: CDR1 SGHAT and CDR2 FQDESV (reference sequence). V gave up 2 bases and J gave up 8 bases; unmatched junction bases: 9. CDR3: CASSLTLTGPDEQFF. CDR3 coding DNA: TGTGCCAGCAGCTTAACATTGACAGGGCCTGATGAGCAGTTCTTC.

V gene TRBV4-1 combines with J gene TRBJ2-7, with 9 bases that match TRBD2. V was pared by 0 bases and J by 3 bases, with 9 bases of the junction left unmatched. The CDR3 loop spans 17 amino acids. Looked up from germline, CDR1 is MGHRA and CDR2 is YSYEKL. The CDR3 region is CASSQDFSSGGLYEQYF. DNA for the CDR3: TGCGCCAGCAGCCAAGATTTCTCGAGCGGGGGGCTCTACGAGCAGTACTTC.

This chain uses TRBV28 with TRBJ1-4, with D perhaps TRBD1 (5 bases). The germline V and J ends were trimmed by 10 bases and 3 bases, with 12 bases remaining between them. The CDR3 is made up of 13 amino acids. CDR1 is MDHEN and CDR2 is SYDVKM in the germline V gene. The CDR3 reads CATRQPSNEKLFF. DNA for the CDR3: TGTGCCACTCGACAGCCATCTAATGAAAAACTGTTTTTT.